This T cell receptor (beta chain) was recovered during a study of graft-versus-host responses after intestinal transplantation. Overall study: Every transplant recipient was induced with anti-thymocyte globulin, then maintained on tacrolimus and steroids for approximately three years.

Method: immunoSEQ multiplex PCR; TCRdb's copy keeps in-frame clones and lacks some. The repertoire includes 30,000 to 45,000 clones, roughly four fifths of them detected once, and around 3.2% sits in the top ten. The sample consisted of PBMCs, taken about 1,000 days after transplant. The TCR sequence derives from a human patient who received an intestinal transplant, so some T cells may come from the graft donor.

CDR3 coding DNA: TGTGCCAGCAGTGACCCGAATAGACAGAACCTCATAGCCAAAAACATTCAGTACTTC. It codes for CASSDPNRQNLIAKNIQYF. The rearrangement joins TRBV6-4 to TRBJ2-4, with D possibly TRBD1 on 5 matching bases. Deletions cut 2 bases from V and 0 bases from J, with 20 bases between. The germline V gene encodes CDR1 MRHNA and CDR2 SNTAGT. The CDR3 consists of 19 residues.